The clone carrying this T cell receptor beta chain came up a few times. Its specificity is not known. TCRdb reprocessed the reads with MiXCR, giving one entry per CDR3 protein. The data hold 680,000 or so distinct CDR3 sequences, with 35% observed a single time. V trimming: 5 bases; J trimming: 4 bases; junction bases outside the gene matches: 3. This CDR3 is built from 14 residues. The germline V gene encodes CDR1 SGHTA and CDR2 FQGNSA. The data derive from a study of T cell repertoires in cytomegalovirus infection. About the research overall: Matching HLA type, along with CMV infection, was indicated by public TCR beta signatures. General observations from the study: CMV-specific HLA-C-restricted TCR beta clonotypes dominated the ex vivo response.

The V call is TRBV7-2, the J call TRBJ2-5; 11 nucleotides match TRBD1. The clonotype was recovered from a human donor in good health (CMV status not recorded). Some clones in this sample may be carry-over from other donors' samples. Source material: PBMCs. CDR3 protein: CASSRTGGTETQYF. CDR3 in DNA: TGTGCCAGCAGCCGGACAGGGGGCACAGAGACCCAGTACTTC.